The entry below gives a single T cell receptor beta chain sequence along with its context. Its recognized antigen is unknown. Base qualities are not provided; no much larger clone lies one nucleotide away. Libraries were made using the immunoSEQ multiplex PCR assay. Turning to the authors' computational methods: A statistical classification framework was built for diagnosing cytomegalovirus status from the catalog of TCR beta chain sequences. This immuneACCESS table, as held by TCRdb, lists in-frame sequences with V and J called but not all clones. Of the missing ones, under half trace to an unresolved V gene in checked studies; the others have no known cause. V and J calls and clone size follow that table, whereas D and trimming were derived from the DNA. This sample has more than 100,000 clones in its table, and roughly 90% of those were observed once. The ten biggest clones cover under 6.5% of the sample.

This sample is drawn from a study of cytomegalovirus exposure and HLA in healthy donors (dated by TCRdb to about 2017). For the study in its entirety: The approximately 710 repertoires of the first cohort and the 95 to 150 validation repertoires were produced on the same platform, according to a later analysis. Besides the first cohort of some 670 subjects, a separate validation cohort made up of over a hundred different subjects was used. The study aimed to test whether cataloging public T cell receptors could reveal signatures of past pathogen exposure. The study combined high-throughput TCR immunosequencing, statistical association of individual TCRs with disease status, and machine learning to predict cytomegalovirus infection status.

The donors belonged to the validation cohort of about 130 subjects, which was separate from the approximately 700-subject first cohort. The study at large found these results: Most TCR sequences were observed very rarely across donors, whereas some public TCRs were present in many individuals. It was suggested by the authors that the approach could potentially be generalized to other disease states and immunological phenotypes. In vitro tests confirmed that three of the cytomegalovirus-associated TCR beta chains recognize cytomegalovirus antigens. The classifier was reported to diagnose cytomegalovirus status with high specificity and sensitivity in both the original and validation cohorts. Of the cluster scores, roughly 95% were above 0 in a later analysis, which found that TCRs clustered in the first cohort also tended to co-occur in the 110 or so validation repertoires. The study gave a list of some 150 TCR beta chains associated with cytomegalovirus. All 130 or so repertoires were used to score co-occurrence in the validation cohort in a later analysis, because that analysis had no HLA typing for the cohort.

The junction shows trimming of 10 bases on V and 0 bases on J, and the gene matches do not reach 3 bases of it. CDR1 ENHRY and CDR2 SYGVKD are derived from the germline V gene. The CDR3 numbers 13 residues from cysteine through phenylalanine. The DNA shown is the 39-base CDR3, in frame from base 1. The clonotype was recovered from a woman aged 18-29 years in good health and CMV-seropositive. The sequenced material came from PBMCs. This sequence uses TRBV10-3 and TRBJ1-3; 7 of the junction bases match TRBD1. The CDR3 here reads CASGTDSGNTIYF. The DNA is as follows: TGTGCCAGCGGGACAGACTCTGGAAACACCATATATTTT.